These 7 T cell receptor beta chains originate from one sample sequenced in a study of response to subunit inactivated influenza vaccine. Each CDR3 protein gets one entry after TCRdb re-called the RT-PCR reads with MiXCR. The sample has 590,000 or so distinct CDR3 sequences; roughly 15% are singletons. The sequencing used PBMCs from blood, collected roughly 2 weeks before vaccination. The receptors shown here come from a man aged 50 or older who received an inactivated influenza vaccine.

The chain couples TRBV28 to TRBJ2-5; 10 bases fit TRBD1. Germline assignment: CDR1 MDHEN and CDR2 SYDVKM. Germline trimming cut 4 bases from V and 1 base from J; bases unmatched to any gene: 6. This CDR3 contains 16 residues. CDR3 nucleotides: TGTGCCAGCAGTTCCCGGGACAGGGGAGTCCAAGAGACCCAGTACTTC. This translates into CASSSRDRGVQETQYF.

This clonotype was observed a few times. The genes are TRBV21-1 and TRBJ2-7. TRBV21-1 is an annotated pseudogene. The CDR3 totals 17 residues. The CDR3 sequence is CASSKWRGSGLGYEQYF. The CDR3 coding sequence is TGTGCCAGCAGCAAGTGGCGTGGTTCGGGTCTCGGCTACGAGCAGTACTTC.

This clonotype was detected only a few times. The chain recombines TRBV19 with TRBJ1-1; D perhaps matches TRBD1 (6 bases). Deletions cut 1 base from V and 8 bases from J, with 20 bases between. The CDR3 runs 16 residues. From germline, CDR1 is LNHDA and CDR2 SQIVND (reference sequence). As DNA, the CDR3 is TGTGCCAGTAGTATAGGGGCAGGGGCGTTAAAGCCCGAAGCTTTCTTT. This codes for CASSIGAGALKPEAFF.

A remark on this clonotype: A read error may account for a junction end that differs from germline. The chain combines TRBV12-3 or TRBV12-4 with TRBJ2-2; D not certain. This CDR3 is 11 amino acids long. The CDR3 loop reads CVSRTLGELFF. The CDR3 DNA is TGTGTCAGCAGGACGTTGGGGGAGCTGTTTTTT.

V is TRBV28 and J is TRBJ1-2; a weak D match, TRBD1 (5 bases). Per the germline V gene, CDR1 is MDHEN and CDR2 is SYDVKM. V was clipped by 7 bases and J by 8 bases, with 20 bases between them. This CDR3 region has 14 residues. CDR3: CASKYGYWGFGYTF. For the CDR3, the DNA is TGTGCCAGCAAGTATGGCTATTGGGGCTTCGGCTACACCTTC.

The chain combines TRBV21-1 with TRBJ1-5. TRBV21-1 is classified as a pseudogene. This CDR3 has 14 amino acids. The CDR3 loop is CASSKPDSNQPQHF. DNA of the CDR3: TGTGCCAGCAGCAAGCCCGATAGCAATCAGCCCCAGCATTTT.

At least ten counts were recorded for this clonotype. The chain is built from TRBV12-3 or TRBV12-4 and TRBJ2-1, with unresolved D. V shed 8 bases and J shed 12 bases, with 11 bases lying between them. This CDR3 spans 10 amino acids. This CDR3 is CASRASRQFF. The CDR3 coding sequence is TGTGCCAGCCGAGCATCTAGGCAGTTCTTC.